The clone carrying this T cell receptor (beta chain) was detected only a few times. The sample originates from a study of patients and donors after allogeneic stem cell transplantation. TCRdb passed the RT-PCR reads through MiXCR, listing each CDR3 protein once. The sample shows hundreds of thousands of distinct CDR3 sequences, more than 15% of them seen only once. Material: blood, either unsorted or a sorted T cell fraction (not recorded which). The TCR was taken from a human donor who was either an allogeneic HSCT recipient or a stem cell or donor lymphocyte infusion donor (not recorded which). It is not recorded whose cells these are; they may come from a transplant donor.

The CDR3 DNA reads TGTGCCACCAGTACCGCGGACAGGGTATCCGGGGAGCTGTTTTTT. This translates into CATSTADRVSGELFF. The chain employs TRBV24-1 and TRBJ2-2; 8 nucleotides match TRBD1. The V segment lost 6 bases and the J segment 6 bases; nucleotides outside the gene matches: 8. Germline V gene lookup returns CDR1 KGHDR and CDR2 SFDVKD. The CDR3 has 15 amino acids.